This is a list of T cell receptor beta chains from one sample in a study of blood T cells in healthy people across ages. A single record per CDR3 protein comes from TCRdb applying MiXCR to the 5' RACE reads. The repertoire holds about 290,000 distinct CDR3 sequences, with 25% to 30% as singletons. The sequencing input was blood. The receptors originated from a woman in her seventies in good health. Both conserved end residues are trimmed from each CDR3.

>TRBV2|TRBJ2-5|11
ASSAEGTRRLR
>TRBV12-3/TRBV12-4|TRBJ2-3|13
ASSLNRGNSDTQY
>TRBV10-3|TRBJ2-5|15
AIGGFTTRGSQETQY
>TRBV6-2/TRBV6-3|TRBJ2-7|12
ASSYTTGGYEQY
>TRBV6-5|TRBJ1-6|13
ASRHRQDVNSPLH
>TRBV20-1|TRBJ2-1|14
SARVRAETPYNEQF
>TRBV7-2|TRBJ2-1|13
ASSSQAGLLNEQF
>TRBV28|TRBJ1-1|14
ASSPGEGGERTEAF
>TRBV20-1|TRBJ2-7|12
SARDNQGSYEQY
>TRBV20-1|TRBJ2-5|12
SATLRTGEETQY
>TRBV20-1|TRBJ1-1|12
SAIGSGMNTKAF
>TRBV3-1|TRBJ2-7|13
ASSQVGGILYEQY
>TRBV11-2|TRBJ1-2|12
ASSLSTSNYGYT
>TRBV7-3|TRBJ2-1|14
ASSSLDRGSYNEQF
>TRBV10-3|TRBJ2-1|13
AIKDSAGKIYEQF
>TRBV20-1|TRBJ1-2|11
SGETGKGGGYT
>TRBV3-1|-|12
ASSRSGSRYEQY
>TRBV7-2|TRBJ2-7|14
ASSLGLAGSSYEQY
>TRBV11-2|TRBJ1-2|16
ASSSPRGAKFLNYGYT
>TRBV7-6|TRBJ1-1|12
ASSLAGAPGRAF
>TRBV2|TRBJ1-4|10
ASSTAHEKLF
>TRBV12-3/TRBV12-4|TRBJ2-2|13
ASSLQRGTTGELF
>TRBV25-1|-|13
ASSVLSGTGNEQF
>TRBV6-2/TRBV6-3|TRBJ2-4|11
ASRTSGKNIQY
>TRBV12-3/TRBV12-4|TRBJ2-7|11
ASSRKYGYEQY
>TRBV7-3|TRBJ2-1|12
ASSPGTDYNEQF
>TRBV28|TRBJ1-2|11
ASSPPIREGYT
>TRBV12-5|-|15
ASGTPLTGISSYEQY
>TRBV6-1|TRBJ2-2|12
ASKGDLNTGELF
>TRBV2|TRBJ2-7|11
ASSQGSSYEQY
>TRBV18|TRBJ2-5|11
ASSPPGGETQY
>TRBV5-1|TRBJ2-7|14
ASTEGAGTSGSEQY
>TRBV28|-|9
ASRLLNEQF